The rows below give T cell receptor beta chains drawn from one sample of a study of T cell responses to AZD1222 COVID-19 vaccine. Assay used: immunoSEQ multiplex PCR; TCRdb lists only in-frame clones, some missing. The repertoire holds some 130,000 clones, with around four fifths as singletons. Material: peripheral blood, obtained on day 0 of AZD1222 vaccination. Receptor source: an adult in good health. Each CDR3 is given with its conserved first and last residue. The D gene is left open where the match is weak. Size values are once, few and many counts, or a class for expanded clones, and some rows have none.

>13|.|TRBJ2-7|.|TRBV3-1/TRBV3-2
CASSQDRIDEQYF
TGTGCCAGCAGCCAAGATAGAATAGACGAGCAGTACTTC
>15|.|TRBJ2-3|.|TRBV28
CASRSQTLGADTQYF
TGTGCCAGCAGGTCTCAGACGTTGGGCGCAGATACGCAGTATTTT
>15|TRBD1|TRBJ1-2|.|TRBV28
CASSPPSTGLHGYTF
TGTGCCAGCAGTCCCCCCTCGACAGGGTTACATGGCTACACCTTC
>14|.|TRBJ1-2|.|TRBV28
CASSGYTANYGYTF
TGTGCCAGCAGTGGTTATACAGCCAACTATGGCTACACCTTC
>18|TRBD2|TRBJ2-7|.|TRBV2
CASSEAAWASGGSYEQYF
TGTGCCAGCAGTGAAGCGGCCTGGGCTAGCGGGGGTTCCTACGAGCAGTACTTC
>15|.|TRBJ1-5|.|TRBV27
CASSLLYNSNQPQHF
TGTGCCAGCAGTTTATTGTACAATAGCAATCAGCCCCAGCATTTT
>15|.|TRBJ1-5|.|TRBV25-1
CASSERTGDNQPQHF
TGTGCCAGCAGTGAACGGACGGGGGATAATCAGCCCCAGCATTTT
>14|.|TRBJ2-7|.|TRBV15
CATSRDLRSYEQYF
TGTGCCACCAGCAGAGATCTTAGATCCTACGAGCAGTACTTC
>15|.|TRBJ1-2|.|TRBV19
CASSTSDTYLGGYTF
TGTGCCAGTAGTACCTCGGACACTTACTTGGGAGGCTACACCTTC
>13|.|TRBJ2-3|.|TRBV6-5
CASSYGGSDTQYF
TGTGCCAGCAGTTACGGAGGGTCAGATACGCAGTATTTT
>15|TRBD1|TRBJ2-2|once|TRBV19
CASSAGQGSTGELFF
TGTGCCAGTAGTGCCGGACAGGGTAGCACCGGGGAGCTGTTTTTT
>15|.|TRBJ1-2|.|TRBV30
CAWSVGLRRAGGYTF
TGTGCCTGGAGTGTAGGGCTCAGACGGGCTGGGGGCTACACCTTC
>15|.|TRBJ2-1|.|TRBV3-1/TRBV3-2
CASSPTSPFYNEQFF
TGTGCCAGCAGCCCGACTAGTCCCTTTTACAATGAGCAGTTCTTC
>15|.|TRBJ1-6|.|TRBV15
CATSSAKGTRFSLHF
TGTGCCACCAGCAGCGCGAAAGGAACAAGATTTTCCCTCCACTTT
>16|TRBD2|TRBJ2-7|.|TRBV9
CASSPRDSGGYYEQYF
TGTGCCAGCAGCCCACGAGACAGCGGGGGCTACTACGAGCAGTACTTC
>13|.|TRBJ2-1|.|TRBV6-4
CASAREGTGEQFF
TGTGCCAGCGCCAGGGAGGGAACAGGGGAGCAGTTCTTC
>17|.|TRBJ1-5|few|TRBV28
CASSFFDGGAGNQPQHF
TGTGCCAGCAGTTTTTTCGATGGAGGGGCGGGCAATCAGCCCCAGCATTTT
>13|.|TRBJ1-1|.|TRBV24-1
CATSDRTRGPAFF
TGTGCCACCAGTGATCGCACCAGGGGTCCTGCTTTCTTT
>13|TRBD1|TRBJ1-2|.|TRBV5-1
CASSLGTGQGYTF
TGCGCCAGCAGCCTGGGGACAGGCCAGGGCTACACCTTC
>12|.|TRBJ1-1|once|TRBV7-9
CASSSLNPEAFF
TGTGCCAGCAGCTCCCTTAACCCTGAAGCTTTCTTT
>12|.|TRBJ1-1|.|TRBV2
CASSESGAEAFF
TGTGCCAGCAGTGAGAGCGGCGCTGAAGCTTTCTTT
>13|.|TRBJ2-2|.|TRBV5-1
CASSKSNTGELFF
TGCGCCAGCAGCAAGTCGAACACCGGGGAGCTGTTTTTT
>15|.|TRBJ1-5|.|TRBV6-5
CASSSNPRGNQPQHF
TGTGCCAGCAGCTCTAATCCTAGGGGCAATCAGCCCCAGCATTTT
>15|.|TRBJ1-4|.|TRBV19
CASSPRGATNEKLFF
TGTGCCAGTAGTCCCCGGGGGGCCACTAATGAAAAACTGTTTTTT
>15|.|TRBJ2-2|.|TRBV27
CASSSEQGRAGELFF
TGTGCCAGCAGTTCCGAACAGGGGAGGGCCGGGGAGCTGTTTTTT
>15|.|TRBJ1-2|once|TRBV28
CASSFSGKGHYGYTF
TGTGCCAGCAGTTTTTCCGGGAAGGGCCACTATGGCTACACCTTC
>15|TRBD1|TRBJ1-1|.|TRBV30
CAWSALRGMDTEAFF
TGTGCCTGGAGTGCACTCAGGGGGATGGACACTGAAGCTTTCTTT
>14|TRBD2|TRBJ2-1|.|TRBV15
CATDPAGASGEQFF
TGTGCCACCGACCCAGCGGGGGCCTCGGGTGAGCAGTTCTTC
>14|.|TRBJ1-1|.|TRBV28
CASSFRSRNTEAFF
TGTGCCAGCAGTTTCAGGAGTCGGAACACTGAAGCTTTCTTT
>15|.|TRBJ1-1|.|TRBV7-9
CASSLGEGWNTEAFF
TGTGCCAGCAGCTTAGGGGAGGGGTGGAACACTGAAGCTTTCTTT
>14|.|TRBJ1-5|few|TRBV2
CASSELGGFQPQHF
TGTGCCAGCAGTGAGCTCGGGGGTTTCCAGCCCCAGCATTTT
>16|TRBD1|TRBJ1-4|.|TRBV18
CASSPQPGQGDEKLFF
TGTGCCAGCTCACCACAACCGGGACAGGGGGATGAAAAACTGTTTTTT
>16|.|TRBJ2-2|.|TRBV7-3
CASSLTQNPNTGELFF
TGTGCCAGCAGCTTAACACAGAACCCGAACACCGGGGAGCTGTTTTTT
>12|.|TRBJ1-6|.|TRBV9
CASSPLDSPLHF
TGTGCCAGCAGCCCCCTGGATTCACCCCTCCACTTT
>15|.|TRBJ2-5|.|TRBV14
CASSQGQALQETQYF
TGTGCCAGCAGCCAAGGTCAGGCCCTCCAAGAGACCCAGTACTTC
>15|.|TRBJ1-2|.|TRBV28
CASSLSQGIGYGYTF
TGTGCCAGCAGTTTATCCCAGGGAATAGGGTATGGCTACACCTTC
>11|.|TRBJ1-2|.|TRBV19
CASSKREGYTF
TGTGCCAGTAGTAAAAGAGAGGGCTACACCTTC
>18|.|TRBJ2-1|.|TRBV18
CASSPPVRQAGSYNEQFF
TGTGCCAGCTCACCACCAGTACGACAGGCCGGCTCCTACAATGAGCAGTTCTTC
>14|TRBD1|TRBJ1-2|.|TRBV7-9
CASRPNRGGDGYTF
TGTGCCAGCAGGCCGAACAGGGGGGGAGATGGCTACACCTTC
>15|.|TRBJ1-6|.|TRBV4-1
CASSLEQGGNSPLHF
TGCGCCAGCAGCCTCGAACAGGGCGGGAATTCACCCCTCCACTTT
>14|.|TRBJ1-3|.|TRBV3-1/TRBV3-2
CASSQGLSGNTIYF
TGTGCCAGCAGCCAAGGGCTCTCTGGAAACACCATATATTTT
>15|.|TRBJ2-5|.|TRBV4-1
CASSPGGDFQETQYF
TGCGCCAGCAGTCCAGGAGGGGACTTTCAAGAGACCCAGTACTTC
>14|TRBD1|TRBJ1-2|.|TRBV6-5
CATIGTARHYGYTF
TGTGCAACGATTGGGACAGCCAGACATTATGGCTACACCTTC
>17|.|TRBJ2-7|.|TRBV7-9
CASRDSAPGYSSNEQYF
TGTGCCAGCAGGGATTCCGCCCCGGGATATAGTAGTAACGAGCAGTACTTC
>14|.|TRBJ1-2|.|TRBV6-5
CASRRAGLNYGYTF
TGTGCCAGCAGGAGAGCAGGTCTCAACTATGGCTACACCTTC
>13|.|TRBJ1-1|.|TRBV7-9
CASSLGGYLEAFF
TGTGCCAGCAGCTTAGGGGGCTATCTAGAAGCTTTCTTT
>14|TRBD1|TRBJ1-2|.|TRBV6-1
CASSETGGSYGYTF
TGTGCCAGCAGTGAAACAGGGGGCAGCTATGGCTACACCTTC
>18|.|TRBJ2-2|.|TRBV24-1
CATSEGGRRERNTGELFF
TGTGCCACCAGTGAAGGGGGGCGAAGGGAACGGAACACCGGGGAGCTGTTTTTT
>16|TRBD2|TRBJ2-3|once|TRBV9
CASSPAAGNSGGTQYF
TGTGCCAGCAGCCCTGCAGCGGGGAACTCCGGGGGTACGCAGTATTTT
>14|.|TRBJ1-6|.|TRBV14
CASSQDGFNSPLHF
TGTGCCAGCAGCCAGGACGGGTTTAATTCACCCCTCCACTTT
>16|TRBD2|TRBJ2-5|once|TRBV7-9
CASSLGTSGSQETQYF
TGTGCCAGCAGCTTAGGGACTAGCGGCTCTCAAGAGACCCAGTACTTC
>15|TRBD1|TRBJ1-1|.|TRBV5-1
CASRVGDRMNTEAFF
TGCGCCAGCCGGGTCGGGGACAGGATGAACACTGAAGCTTTCTTT
>17|.|TRBJ1-4|.|TRBV18
CASSLLALGTTNEKLFF
TGTGCCAGCTCACTTCTGGCGTTAGGAACAACTAATGAAAAACTGTTTTTT
>13|.|TRBJ1-1|.|TRBV7-9
CASSLTADTEAFF
TGTGCCAGCAGCTTAACGGCGGATACTGAAGCTTTCTTT
>14|.|TRBJ1-6|few|TRBV6-5
CASIASVYNSPLHF
TGTGCCAGCATTGCGTCAGTCTATAATTCACCCCTCCACTTT
>13|.|TRBJ1-1|once|TRBV19
CASFAGHYTEAFF
TGTGCCAGCTTCGCCGGACACTACACTGAAGCTTTCTTT
>15|.|TRBJ1-1|.|TRBV28
CASSLFVRVNTEAFF
TGTGCCAGCAGTTTATTCGTCAGAGTGAACACTGAAGCTTTCTTT
>14|.|TRBJ2-5|.|TRBV10-1
CASSESGQRETQYF
TGCGCCAGCAGTGAGTCAGGGCAGCGAGAGACCCAGTACTTC
>15|.|TRBJ1-5|once|TRBV6-1
CASSEALGSNQPQHF
TGTGCCAGCAGTGAAGCGCTGGGTAGCAATCAGCCCCAGCATTTT